The rows below give T cell receptor beta chains drawn from one sample of a study of blood T cell repertoires in COVID-19. Libraries were prepared by immunoSEQ multiplex PCR; TCRdb keeps only in-frame clonotypes and omits some of them. The table has around 200,000 clones, roughly four fifths seen once; the top ten hold approximately 4.7%. Source material: peripheral blood. These receptor sequences come from a man aged 50-60 years with active or convalescent COVID-19. Both conserved end residues are part of each CDR3. D genes are given only for firm matches. Not every row has a clone size; where given, it reads once, few, many or a size class.

. TRBD2 TRBJ2-6 17 TRBV7-2 CASSYTSGVTGANVLTF TGTGCCAGCAGCTACACTAGCGGGGTAACTGGGGCCAACGTCCTGACTTTC
. TRBD1 TRBJ1-5 15 TRBV7-2 CASSPRTGENQPQHF TGTGCCAGCAGCCCTCGGACAGGGGAAAATCAGCCCCAGCATTTT
. TRBD1 TRBJ2-2 14 TRBV19 CATARDSNTGELFF TGTGCCACCGCCCGGGACAGCAACACCGGGGAGCTGTTTTTT
. . TRBJ2-3 15 TRBV11-2 CASSLGSRTRDTQYF TGTGCCAGCAGCTTAGGATCTCGGACACGGGATACGCAGTATTTT
few . TRBJ1-2 13 TRBV13 CASSVTVNYGYTF TGTGCCAGCAGCGTCACAGTTAACTATGGCTACACCTTC
few TRBD1 TRBJ1-3 16 TRBV5-1 CASSPGTGSSGNTIYF TGCGCCAGCAGCCCAGGGACAGGCAGCTCTGGAAACACCATATATTTT
. TRBD2 TRBJ2-3 15 TRBV28 CASSRSLGGSDTQYF TGTGCCAGCAGCCGGTCCCTCGGGGGGTCAGATACGCAGTATTTT
. TRBD1 TRBJ1-1 14 TRBV30 CAWRDRGRLTEAFF TGTGCCTGGAGGGACAGGGGGCGACTTACTGAAGCTTTCTTT
. TRBD1 TRBJ1-2 11 TRBV30 CAWGTGVGYTF TGTGCCTGGGGGACAGGGGTTGGCTACACCTTC
few . TRBJ1-2 14 TRBV19 CASSILARGDGYTF TGTGCCAGTAGTATCCTCGCTAGGGGTGATGGCTACACCTTC
. . TRBJ2-7 15 TRBV18 CASSPLRGKAYEQYF TGTGCCAGCTCACCACTTAGGGGAAAGGCGTACGAGCAGTACTTC
. TRBD1 TRBJ2-4 15 TRBV15 CATSLDPDRGSIQYF TGTGCCACCAGTCTTGACCCAGACAGGGGAAGCATTCAGTACTTC
. . TRBJ2-3 21 TRBV12-2 CASRFFAIRGTGIRITDTQYF TGTGCAAGTCGCTTCTTCGCTATACGGGGGACCGGGATTAGGATCACAGATACGCAGTATTTT
. TRBD1 TRBJ1-2 15 TRBV19 CASSIRQGDYYGYTF TGTGCCAGTAGTATACGCCAGGGGGACTACTATGGCTACACCTTC
. TRBD1 TRBJ1-2 15 TRBV4-2 CASSQVTGEVYGYTF TGTGCCAGCAGCCAAGTTACAGGGGAAGTCTATGGCTACACCTTC
. . TRBJ1-4 14 TRBV28 CASSLGGAGEKLFF TGTGCCAGCTCTCTGGGGGGAGCGGGTGAAAAACTGTTTTTT
. TRBD2 TRBJ2-3 17 TRBV4-3 CASSSQAGTSGVDTQYF TGCGCCAGCAGCTCACAGGCCGGGACTAGCGGGGTAGATACGCAGTATTTT
. TRBD2 TRBJ2-5 16 TRBV4-2 CASSQVAAGGLETQYF TGTGCCAGCAGCCAAGTCGCAGCGGGGGGGCTGGAGACCCAGTACTTC
. TRBD2 TRBJ2-1 16 TRBV7-9 CASSISSGGAFHEQFF TGTGCCAGCAGCATCTCAAGCGGGGGGGCATTCCATGAGCAGTTCTTC
. TRBD1 TRBJ1-1 17 TRBV6-1 CASSEGATGGSYTEAFF TGTGCCAGCAGTGAAGGGGCGACAGGGGGCTCTTATACTGAAGCTTTCTTT
. . TRBJ1-2 13 TRBV6-1 CASSEQGLSGYTF TGTGCCAGCAGTGAACAGGGACTATCTGGCTACACCTTC
few TRBD1 TRBJ1-5 15 TRBV10-1 CARTGVTTGNQPQHF TGCGCCCGGACAGGGGTTACTACGGGCAATCAGCCCCAGCATTTT
. TRBD2 TRBJ2-1 17 TRBV9 CASSVARKAGEYNEQFF TGTGCCAGCAGCGTAGCCCGGAAAGCGGGGGAGTACAATGAGCAGTTCTTC
. TRBD2 TRBJ2-7 16 TRBV7-2 CASSPGGGSPYYEQYF TGTGCCAGCAGCCCCGGGGGGGGGTCTCCGTACTACGAGCAGTACTTC
. TRBD1 TRBJ1-1 16 TRBV28 CASSSPGTGLSTEAFF TGTGCCAGCAGTTCGCCCGGGACAGGGTTGAGCACTGAAGCTTTCTTT
. . TRBJ1-3 11 TRBV19 CASTVGNTIYF TGTGCCAGTACCGTAGGAAACACCATATATTTT
. . TRBJ2-1 13 TRBV5-4 CASSLTRYNEQFF TGTGCCAGCAGCTTGACCAGATACAATGAGCAGTTCTTC
many TRBD2 TRBJ2-7 14 TRBV27 CASSLGLGPYEQYF TGTGCCAGCAGTTTAGGACTAGGACCCTACGAGCAGTACTTC
. TRBD1 TRBJ1-2 15 TRBV7-9 CASSLGTGGPYGYTF TGTGCCAGCAGCCTCGGGACAGGGGGGCCCTATGGCTACACCTTC
few . TRBJ1-6 15 TRBV5-1 CASSLVEGGNSPLHF TGCGCCAGCAGCTTGGTAGAGGGGGGGAATTCACCCCTCCACTTT
. TRBD1 TRBJ2-2 14 TRBV6-5 CASSWTGNTGELFF TGTGCCAGTTCCTGGACAGGGAACACCGGGGAGCTGTTTTTT
. TRBD2 TRBJ2-5 15 TRBV27 CASSLLAGGRETQYF TGTGCCAGCAGTTTACTAGCGGGGGGGCGGGAGACCCAGTACTTC
. TRBD1 TRBJ1-6 15 TRBV4-3 CASSQGTGGNSPLHF TGCGCCAGCAGCCAGGGGACAGGGGGCAATTCACCCCTCCACTTT
. TRBD1 TRBJ2-7 16 TRBV5-1 CASSLTGTGGFYEQYF TGCGCCAGCAGCTTAACCGGGACAGGGGGGTTCTACGAGCAGTACTTC
. . TRBJ1-5 16 TRBV6-1 CASSEAYGGPDQPQHF TGTGCCAGCAGTGAAGCTTACGGGGGGCCGGATCAGCCCCAGCATTTT
. . TRBJ2-7 13 TRBV4-2 CASSRGSSYEQYF TGTGCCAGCAGCAGGGGATCCTCCTACGAGCAGTACTTC
. . TRBJ2-7 12 TRBV3-1/TRBV3-2 CASSRWRAEQYF TGTGCCAGCAGCCGGTGGCGGGCCGAGCAGTACTTC
. . TRBJ1-2 12 TRBV5-4 CASSFWGDGYTF TGTGCCAGCAGCTTTTGGGGAGACGGCTACACCTTC
. TRBD1 TRBJ1-4 15 TRBV4-1 CASSRGQRYNEKLFF TGCGCCAGCAGCCGGGGACAGAGGTATAATGAAAAACTGTTTTTT
. . TRBJ1-1 13 TRBV6-1 CASSELRSRQAFF TGTGCCAGCAGTGAGTTGAGGTCCCGCCAAGCTTTCTTT
few . TRBJ2-7 13 TRBV7-3 CAQRVEGLGEQYF TGTGCCCAGCGGGTCGAAGGTCTGGGTGAGCAGTACTTC
. . TRBJ2-5 14 TRBV7-2 CASSWGDRAQAQYF TGTGCCAGCAGCTGGGGCGATCGCGCCCAGGCCCAGTACTTC
. TRBD2 TRBJ2-5 16 TRBV27 CASSPTLAGGRETQYF TGTGCCAGCAGTCCGACCTTAGCGGGGGGGCGAGAGACCCAGTACTTC
. TRBD1 TRBJ1-4 14 TRBV5-5 CASSLGDRGEKLFF TGTGCCAGCAGCTTGGGGGACAGGGGTGAAAAACTGTTTTTT
. . TRBJ2-2 13 TRBV25-1 CASSEFVSGELFF TGTGCCAGCAGTGAATTTGTATCCGGGGAGCTGTTTTTT
. TRBD2 TRBJ2-2 15 TRBV19 CASSIRGANTGELFF TGTGCCAGTAGTATTCGGGGGGCGAACACCGGGGAGCTGTTTTTT
. . TRBJ2-3 16 TRBV18 CASSPLEGAPSNTQYF TGTGCCAGCTCACCATTGGAGGGGGCGCCGTCAAATACGCAGTATTTT
few . TRBJ2-2 14 TRBV5-1 CASSGSLNTGELFF TGCGCCAGCAGTGGCAGTCTGAACACCGGGGAGCTGTTTTTT
. TRBD2 TRBJ2-7 15 TRBV4-2 CASSQDEAGDYEQYF TGTGCCAGCAGCCAAGATGAAGCGGGGGACTACGAGCAGTACTTC
. TRBD1 TRBJ2-5 12 TRBV19 CATGNRGETQYF TGTGCCACCGGGAACAGGGGAGAGACCCAGTACTTC
. TRBD1 TRBJ2-3 14 TRBV19 CASHPGQHTDTQYF TGTGCCAGTCACCCGGGACAGCACACAGATACGCAGTATTTT
once . TRBJ1-4 16 TRBV11-2 CASSLGQISTNEKLFF TGTGCCAGCAGCTTAGGACAGATCTCAACTAATGAAAAACTGTTTTTT
. . TRBJ2-5 13 TRBV6-2/TRBV6-3 CASSYGQQETQYF TGTGCCAGCAGTTACGGGCAGCAAGAGACCCAGTACTTC